What follows are 24 T cell receptor beta chains derived from one specimen sequenced in a study of cytomegalovirus exposure and HLA in healthy donors. Vbeta (60) and Jbeta (13) primers were used in the PCR. Assay used: immunoSEQ multiplex PCR; TCRdb lists only in-frame clones, some missing. Among about 170,000 clones listed, approximately 75% were seen once. The sequenced sample consisted of PBMCs. These receptors were collected from a girl under 18 in good health and CMV-seronegative.

About this clone: This specimen includes other DNA sequences encoding the same CDR3. The chain recombines TRBV5-6 with TRBJ2-7, with D uncertain. Trimming pared 4 bases from V and 1 base from J, leaving 6 bases between. This CDR3 contains 12 residues. Germline loops: CDR1 SGHDT, CDR2 YYEEEE. The CDR3 DNA follows: TGTGCCAGCAGCCTCCTATCCTACGAGCAGTACTTC. Residues: CASSLLSYEQYF.

V usage is TRBV7-9 and J usage is TRBJ1-1; a possible D gene is TRBD1 (5 bases). V was shortened by 1 base and J by 4 bases, with 16 bases between the two germline ends. This CDR3 region has 16 residues. Germline V CDR1 and CDR2: SEHNR, FQNEAQ (reference sequence). CDR3 coding DNA: TGTGCCAGCAGCTTAGGGGAATTGGGGCGAAGCACTGAAGCTTTCTTT. Translation gives CASSLGELGRSTEAFF.

This clone was found a few times. This chain links TRBV5-1 with TRBJ1-1; 9 nucleotides align to TRBD1. V dropped 3 bases and J dropped 4; count of bases not matched to a gene: 4. CDR3 length: 14 amino acids. The germline V gene encodes CDR1 SGHRS and CDR2 YFSETQ. The CDR3 loop is CASSSLTGGTEAFF. CDR3 sequence (DNA): TGCGCCAGCAGCTCTTTGACAGGGGGCACTGAAGCTTTCTTT.

CDR3 sequence: CAWSPTGFYEQYF. Here the CDR3 DNA reads TGTGCCTGGAGTCCGACAGGGTTCTACGAGCAGTACTTC. This sequence joins TRBV30 and TRBJ2-7, with TRBD1 matching 7 bases. V lost 2 bases and J lost 3; bases outside the gene matches: 4. There are 13 residues in the CDR3. Germline lookup yields CDR1 GTSNPN and CDR2 SVGIG (reference sequence).

The chain joins TRBV5-1 to TRBJ2-1; TRBD2 might be the D (5 bases). The CDR3 spans 16 residues. V lost 0 bases and J 0 bases, leaving 10 bases between the germline ends. CDR1 and CDR2 (germline): SGHRS, YFSETQ. As DNA, the CDR3 is TGCGCCAGCAGCTTGGATGTGGGGAGCTCCTACAATGAGCAGTTCTTC. This encodes CASSLDVGSSYNEQFF.

In this sample, this clone turned up once. This chain uses TRBV18 with TRBJ1-1; perhaps TRBD1 as D (6 bases). V was clipped by 4 bases and J by 3 bases, with 9 bases between them. The CDR3 totals 13 residues. The germline CDR1 and CDR2 sequences are KGHSH and LQKENI. The DNA for the CDR3 is TGTGCCAGCTCACAGGGGGGGGACACTGAAGCTTTCTTT. It is translated as CASSQGGDTEAFF.

This chain joins TRBV15 and TRBJ2-3, with TRBD2 matching 9 bases. CDR3 length: 15 amino acids. Germline V lookup: CDR1 LNHNV, CDR2 YYDKDF (reference sequence). The ends lost 0 bases at V and 3 bases at J; junction bases unmatched: 1. CDR3 nucleotide sequence: TGTGCCACCAGCAGAGAAGCGGGGGGAACAGATACGCAGTATTTT. Its translation is CATSREAGGTDTQYF.

This chain uses TRBV2 with TRBJ1-6; TRBD1 is a possible D gene (5 bases). Germline V CDR1 and CDR2: SNHLY, FYNNEI. This CDR3 is built from 14 residues. Trimming pared 9 bases from V and 8 bases from J, leaving 17 bases between. The CDR3 protein is CARARRGDDSPLHF. CDR3 coding DNA: TGTGCCAGGGCCCGGAGGGGAGATGATTCACCCCTCCACTTT.

The chain employs TRBV4-1 and TRBJ2-1; 16 positions agree with TRBD2. The V gene's germline CDR1 is MGHRA and CDR2 YSYEKL. Germline trimming cut 0 bases from V and 13 bases from J; bases unmatched to any gene: 9. The CDR3 length is 17 residues. The CDR3 spells CASSQDPGTSGGEDQFF. CDR3 nucleotides: TGCGCCAGCAGCCAAGACCCCGGGACTAGCGGGGGGGAGGATCAGTTCTTC.

The rearrangement links TRBV6-5 to TRBJ2-1; 11 bases line up with TRBD2. The CDR3 covers 12 residues. Germline V gene data show CDR1 as MNHEY and CDR2 as SVGAGI. Losses at the gene ends were 8 bases for V and 11 bases for J; bases not matched to a gene: 5. This CDR3 reads CASQGLAEQQFF. The CDR3 DNA follows: TGTGCCAGCCAGGGACTAGCGGAACAGCAGTTCTTC.

This clone was counted a few times. V and J are TRBV27 and TRBJ1-2, with 9 nucleotides matching TRBD1. The germline V gene encodes CDR1 MNHEY and CDR2 SMNVEV (reference sequence). J was trimmed by 5 bases and V by 6 bases; bases with no gene match: 10. CDR3 size: 15 residues. The CDR3 is CASSRDRASGYGYTF. In DNA form, the CDR3 reads TGTGCCAGCAGCCGGGACAGGGCCTCTGGGTATGGCTACACCTTC.

This rearrangement joins TRBV10-2 to TRBJ2-3, with 9 bases matching TRBD1. Per germline, CDR1 WSHSY and CDR2 SAAADI. The CDR3 is made up of 17 amino acids. The V segment lost 0 bases and the J segment 3 bases; nucleotides outside the gene matches: 7. The CDR3 DNA reads as TGCGCCAGCAGTGAGTCCCCACAGGGGGCAAGTACAGATACGCAGTATTTT. It specifies CASSESPQGASTDTQYF.

The rearrangement joins TRBV7-8 to TRBJ1-3; TRBD1 agrees at 8 bases. Germline lookup yields CDR1 SGHVS and CDR2 FQNEAQ. The J segment lost 2 bases and the V segment lost 3 bases, leaving 0 bases of the junction unmatched. The CDR3 has 14 residues. CDR3 DNA sequence: TGTGCCAGCAGCTTGGACAGGGCTGGAAACACCATATATTTT. Translated: CASSLDRAGNTIYF.

The chain combines TRBV7-9 with TRBJ2-1, with D perhaps matching TRBD2 (6 bases). CDR1 and CDR2 (germline): SEHNR, FQNEAQ (reference sequence). This CDR3 region has 14 residues. V gave up 5 bases and J gave up 4 bases, with 12 bases separating them. The CDR3 region is CASSLGLTYNEQFF. CDR3 bases: TGTGCCAGCAGCCTGGGACTTACTTACAATGAGCAGTTCTTC.

The chain recombines TRBV5-6 with TRBJ2-7, with D perhaps matching TRBD1 (5 bases). The CDR3 runs 14 residues. Between the trimmed V and J ends, which lost 7 bases and 0 bases, there was a span of 14 bases. Germline V gene sequence: CDR1 SGHDT, CDR2 YYEEEE. The DNA of the CDR3 is TGTGCCAGCGAGACCGAAGGGGTCTCCTACGAGCAGTACTTC. This sequence encodes CASETEGVSYEQYF.

J is TRBJ2-5 and V is TRBV27; TRBD2 agrees at 12 bases. Germline lookup yields CDR1 MNHEY and CDR2 SMNVEV (reference sequence). Germline trimming cut 5 bases from V and 6 bases from J; bases unmatched to any gene: 7. The CDR3 spans 15 residues. Here the CDR3 reads CASSPRTSGVKTQYF. The CDR3 DNA is TGTGCCAGCAGTCCCCGGACTAGCGGGGTTAAGACCCAGTACTTC.

The chain links TRBV2 to TRBJ1-2; a possible D gene is TRBD1 (6 bases). V was trimmed by 6 bases and J by 0 bases, leaving 11 bases between them. The CDR3 runs 14 residues. CDR1 and CDR2 (germline): SNHLY, FYNNEI. The CDR3 spells CASSRDITNYGYTF. The CDR3 nucleotides are TGTGCCAGCAGCCGGGACATTACTAACTATGGCTACACCTTC.

The chain uses TRBV14 and TRBJ2-1; D is perhaps TRBD1 (5 bases). With 2 bases removed from V and 4 bases from J, the gap between germline ends came to 12 bases. From germline, CDR1 is SGHDN and CDR2 FVKESK. The CDR3 has 15 amino acids. Here the CDR3 DNA reads TGTGCCAGCAGCCAAATAAGGACAAGGTACAATGAGCAGTTCTTC. It is translated as CASSQIRTRYNEQFF.

The chain carries TRBV5-1 and TRBJ1-1; the match to TRBD1 covers 9 bases. V shed 3 bases, J shed 5 bases, and the junction held 5 bases outside the gene matches. CDR3 length equals 14 residues. Germline assignment: CDR1 SGHRS and CDR2 YFSETQ. Here the CDR3 DNA reads TGCGCCAGCAGCTCCACAGGGGGCTGGACTGAAGCTTTCTTT. It yields the protein CASSSTGGWTEAFF. The complete variable domain, with remaining parts taken from reference TRBV5-1 and TRBJ1-1, reads KAGVTQTPRYLIKTRGQQVTLSCSPISGHRSVSWYQQTPGQGLQFLFEYFSETQRNKGNFPGRFSGRQFSNSRSEMNVSTLELGDSALYLCASSSTGGWTEAFFGQGTRLTVV.

This clone appeared a single time. CDR3 bases: TGTGCCAGCAGTGCACAGAACTATGGCTACACCTTC. Translated: CASSAQNYGYTF. The chain couples TRBV2 to TRBJ1-2; D not resolved. CDR1 is SNHLY, CDR2 FYNNEI, per germline. Trimming pared 4 bases from V and 2 bases from J, leaving 5 bases between. There are 12 residues in the CDR3.

This clone was counted between two and nine times. This chain connects TRBV6-1 to TRBJ1-6, with unresolved D. The CDR3 sequence is 14 residues long. V was trimmed by 6 bases and J by 7 bases, leaving 13 bases between them. Looked up from germline, CDR1 is MNHNS and CDR2 is SASEGT. The chain's CDR3 is CASRPGLGNSPLHF. The CDR3 DNA reads TGTGCCAGCAGACCGGGATTGGGGAATTCACCCCTCCACTTT.

The chain combines TRBV6-1 with TRBJ1-2; D is possibly TRBD1 (5 bases). Trimming removed 5 bases from V and 5 bases from J, with 9 bases in between. Germline-derived CDR1 and CDR2 are MNHNS and SASEGT. This CDR3 is 12 amino acids long. CDR3 amino acids: CASSSGSYGYTF. As DNA, the CDR3 is TGTGCCAGCAGTTCAGGGTCGTATGGCTACACCTTC.

CDR3 protein: CASKGPGRLAAGYEQYF. The CDR3 DNA reads TGTGCCAGCAAGGGCCCCGGAAGGCTAGCGGCTGGGTACGAGCAGTACTTC. The genes are TRBV13 and TRBJ2-7; the match to TRBD2 covers 7 bases. V shed 7 bases, J shed 4 bases, and the junction held 19 bases outside the gene matches. The CDR3 length is 17 residues. Looked up from germline, CDR1 is PRHDT and CDR2 is FYEKMQ (reference sequence).

This chain joins TRBV27 and TRBJ1-1; 7 bases are a match to TRBD1. The V gene end was trimmed by 4 bases and the J gene end by 1 base; junction bases not matched to a gene: 6. The germline V gene has CDR1 MNHEY and CDR2 SMNVEV (reference sequence). The CDR3 contains 15 residues. CDR3 in DNA: TGTGCCAGCAGTTCCATGACAGGGACGAACACTGAAGCTTTCTTT. Its protein product is CASSSMTGTNTEAFF.